This T cell receptor beta chain is drawn from a study of T cell responses to AZD1222 COVID-19 vaccine. The method was immunoSEQ multiplex PCR; TCRdb's version includes in-frame clones alone and lacks a portion of them. The data show 150,000 to 200,000 clones, approximately 92% seen once. The CDR3 covers 15 residues. CDR1 and CDR2 (germline): SGHTA, FQGNSA. V was pared by 1 base and J by 0 bases, with 9 bases between. The material sequenced was peripheral blood, taken on day 0 of AZD1222 vaccination. This TCR was sampled from an adult in good health. The V call is TRBV7-2, the J call TRBJ1-1, with D possibly matching TRBD1 (5 bases). CDR3 in amino acids: CASSLVKGMNTEAFF. The CDR3 region has the DNA TGTGCCAGCAGCTTAGTGAAGGGGATGAACACTGAAGCTTTCTTT.